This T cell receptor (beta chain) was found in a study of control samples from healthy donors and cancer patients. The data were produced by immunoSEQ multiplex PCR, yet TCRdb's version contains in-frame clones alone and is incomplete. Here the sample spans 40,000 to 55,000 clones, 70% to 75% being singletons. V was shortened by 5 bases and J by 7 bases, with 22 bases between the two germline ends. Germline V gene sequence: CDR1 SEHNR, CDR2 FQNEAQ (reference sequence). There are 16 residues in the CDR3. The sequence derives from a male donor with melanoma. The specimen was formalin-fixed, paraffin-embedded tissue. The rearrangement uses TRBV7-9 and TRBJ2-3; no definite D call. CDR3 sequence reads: CASSPTWSLTKNTQYF. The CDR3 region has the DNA TGTGCCAGCAGCCCCACCTGGTCGCTAACGAAAAATACGCAGTATTTT.